Only a few counts were recorded for the clone carrying this T cell receptor (beta chain). This record comes from a study of T cells in Graves' hyperthyroidism and ophthalmopathy. Stable Graves' hyperthyroidism meant no ophthalmopathy progression within 18 months. Patients were excluded because of uncontrolled infection, other autoimmune disease, pregnancy or lactation. Clinical symptoms, serum thyroxine, TRAb, thyroid ultrasound and orbital computed tomography established diagnosis. Researchers amplified the TCR beta CDR3 regions from RNA transcripts. The HTBI primer set was used in a first-round RT-PCR of the TCR CDR3. TCRdb reprocessed the multiplex PCR reads with MiXCR, giving one entry per CDR3 protein. In the table there are 500,000 to 600,000 distinct CDR3 sequences, approximately 15% of which are singletons. V lost 5 bases to trimming and J lost 8 bases; unmatched junction nucleotides: 6. The CDR3 consists of 14 residues. Per the germline V gene, CDR1 is WSHSY and CDR2 is SAAADI.

Sequencing was done on a sample of blood. This chain joins TRBV10-2 and TRBJ1-4; TRBD1 agrees at 9 bases. This TCR was recovered from a woman aged 18-35 years with Graves' hyperthyroidism. CDR3 bases: TGCGCCAGCAGTAAGGACAGGGGTGGCGAAAAACTGTTTTTT. It is translated as CASSKDRGGEKLFF.